The rows below give T cell receptor beta chains drawn from one sample of a study of Ad26.COV2.S vaccination and SARS-CoV-2 variants. The method was immunoSEQ multiplex PCR; TCRdb's version includes in-frame clones alone and lacks a portion of them. The profile covers around 300,000 clones, with about 89% appearing a single time and about 5% taken by the ten largest. Sequencing used peripheral blood, obtained in a trial of Ad26.COV2.S vaccine versus placebo. Receptors were obtained from a person between 18 and 59 years old who received the Ad26.COV2.S COVID-19 vaccine or a placebo. CDR3s include the opening cysteine and the closing phenylalanine or tryptophan. A D gene is named only where the DNA matches it firmly. For some rows the clone size is stated as once, few or many, or as a class when expanded; others skip it.

TRBJ2-1	.	TRBD2	TRBV6-1	CASSEGGSSYNEQFF	TGTGCCAGCAGTGAGGGGGGGAGCTCCTACAATGAGCAGTTCTTC
TRBJ1-4	.	.	TRBV9	CASSVDRQLNEKLFF	TGTGCCAGCAGCGTAGATCGACAGTTGAATGAAAAACTGTTTTTT
TRBJ1-1	.	.	TRBV5-4	CASSLAGTTTEAFF	TGTGCCAGCAGCTTAGCAGGGACTACCACTGAAGCTTTCTTT
TRBJ2-1	.	.	TRBV4-2	CASTSEEHLGLDEQFF	TGTGCCAGCACCAGTGAGGAGCACCTAGGGTTGGATGAGCAGTTCTTC
TRBJ1-5	.	.	TRBV28	CASVGQIRLTNQPQHF	TGTGCCAGCGTGGGGCAAATTAGGCTTACCAATCAGCCCCAGCATTTT
TRBJ2-2	few	.	TRBV5-1	CASSLGGTGELFF	TGCGCCAGCAGCTTGGGGGGCACCGGGGAGCTGTTTTTT
TRBJ1-2	few	.	TRBV7-9	CASSPGQNYGYTF	TGTGCCAGCAGCCCTGGACAGAACTATGGCTACACCTTC
TRBJ2-6	.	.	TRBV18	CASSPGSGANVLTF	TGTGCCAGCTCACCCGGGTCCGGGGCCAACGTCCTGACTTTC
TRBJ2-1	.	TRBD1	TRBV7-9	CASSPAWDRGFNEQFF	TGTGCCAGCAGCCCCGCCTGGGACAGGGGATTCAATGAGCAGTTCTTC
TRBJ2-2	few	.	TRBV5-1	CASSSGHRSNTGELFF	TGCGCCAGCAGCTCCGGACACAGATCGAACACCGGGGAGCTGTTTTTT
TRBJ1-5	.	.	TRBV6-2/TRBV6-3	CASSYEDPRNQPQHF	TGTGCCAGCAGTTACGAGGACCCCCGAAATCAGCCCCAGCATTTT
TRBJ2-2	.	.	TRBV3-1/TRBV3-2	CASSQGPGIDRELFF	TGTGCCAGCAGCCAAGGTCCAGGGATAGACCGGGAGCTGTTTTTT
TRBJ1-1	.	TRBD1	TRBV5-1	CASSLDRGDTEAFF	TGCGCCAGCAGCTTGGACAGGGGGGACACTGAAGCTTTCTTT
TRBJ2-5	.	.	TRBV6-5	CASTPTHPGRQNF	TGTGCCAGCACTCCCACGCATCCGGGACGGCAAAACTTC
TRBJ1-1	.	.	TRBV18	CASSPPVGTSNTEAFF	TGTGCCAGCTCACCACCGGTAGGGACCTCGAACACTGAAGCTTTCTTT
TRBJ1-5	.	TRBD1	TRBV19	CATKLRDSNQPQHF	TGTGCCACCAAACTCCGGGACAGTAATCAGCCCCAGCATTTT
TRBJ1-3	.	.	TRBV5-1	CASSSEQGGGNTIYF	TGCGCCAGCAGCTCCGAACAGGGAGGAGGAAACACCATATATTTT
TRBJ2-3	.	.	TRBV9	CASSVGSFTDTQYF	TGTGCCAGCAGCGTAGGTAGTTTCACAGATACGCAGTATTTT
TRBJ2-2	.	TRBD1	TRBV28	CASRMIGTGTGELFF	TGTGCCAGCAGGATGATCGGGACAGGGACCGGGGAGCTGTTTTTT
TRBJ2-3	.	.	TRBV6-1	CASSEGGGSDTQYF	TGTGCCAGCAGTGAAGGGGGAGGCTCAGATACGCAGTATTTT
TRBJ2-3	.	TRBD2	TRBV10-1	CASSGLRGDTDTQYF	TGCGCCAGCAGTGGTTTGCGGGGGGACACAGATACGCAGTATTTT
TRBJ2-7	once	.	TRBV12-3/TRBV12-4	CASSLSSDEQYF	TGTGCCAGCAGCCTTTCCAGCGACGAGCAGTACTTC
TRBJ2-7	.	.	TRBV7-2	CASSLSSRESTSTYF	TGTGCCAGCAGCTTAAGTAGTAGGGAGTCTACCTCTACGTACTTC
TRBJ2-1	.	.	TRBV5-1	CASPGTGSASGLRKGHNEQFF	TGCGCCAGTCCGGGGACAGGGTCGGCTAGCGGGTTACGAAAGGGACACAATGAGCAGTTCTTC
TRBJ1-6	.	.	TRBV5-1	CASSHSSYNSPLHF	TGCGCCAGCAGCCATAGCTCCTATAATTCACCCCTCCACTTT
TRBJ1-4	.	.	TRBV7-9	CASSRGLHPNAPNEKLFF	TGTGCCAGCAGCCGAGGTCTACATCCGAACGCGCCTAATGAAAAACTGTTTTTT
TRBJ1-2	.	.	TRBV5-6	CASSWGLSPPARGYTF	TGTGCCAGCAGCTGGGGGTTGAGCCCCCCGGCCCGGGGCTACACCTTC
TRBJ2-2	.	.	TRBV7-9	CASRPTWDRNTGELFF	TGTGCCAGCAGACCTACCTGGGACCGTAACACCGGGGAGCTGTTTTTT
TRBJ2-2	many	.	TRBV28	CASSYTRASNTGELFF	TGTGCCAGCAGTTATACCCGGGCCTCGAACACCGGGGAGCTGTTTTTT
TRBJ2-7	.	.	TRBV18	CASSLRAGEGEQYF	TGTGCCAGCTCACTGCGGGCAGGGGAGGGCGAGCAGTACTTC
TRBJ1-2	.	.	TRBV12-5	CASGPHEGNYTF	TGTGCTAGTGGCCCCCACGAGGGGAACTACACCTTC
TRBJ2-5	.	TRBD1	TRBV19	CASSPARGTLQETQYF	TGTGCCAGTAGTCCAGCCAGGGGGACACTGCAAGAGACCCAGTACTTC
TRBJ1-5	.	.	TRBV10-3	CAISEGREGQPQHF	TGTGCCATCAGTGAGGGCAGGGAGGGTCAGCCCCAGCATTTT
TRBJ1-1	.	.	TRBV11-2	CASSLAFGTEAFF	TGTGCCAGCAGCTTAGCTTTTGGCACTGAAGCTTTCTTT
TRBJ2-1	.	TRBD1	TRBV27	CASSKQGAAEQFF	TGTGCCAGCAGTAAACAGGGGGCGGCTGAGCAGTTCTTC
TRBJ1-4	.	.	TRBV19	CASSPRSGALNEKLFF	TGTGCCAGTAGCCCACGATCAGGGGCCCTTAATGAAAAACTGTTTTTT
TRBJ2-2	.	.	TRBV19	CASRRTATTGELFF	TGTGCCAGTAGGCGGACAGCCACCACCGGGGAGCTGTTTTTT
TRBJ2-7	.	.	TRBV2	CASSVPQSPYEQYF	TGTGCCAGCAGTGTGCCACAGAGCCCCTACGAGCAGTACTTC
TRBJ2-1	.	TRBD2	TRBV6-5	CASSYSSGGEKDEQFF	TGTGCCAGCAGTTACAGTAGCGGGGGGGAGAAAGATGAGCAGTTCTTC
TRBJ2-7	.	.	TRBV18	CASSRGQGGEQYF	TGTGCCAGCTCACGGGGGCAGGGTGGCGAGCAGTACTTC
TRBJ1-1	few	.	TRBV6-5	CASSRTDLTEAFF	TGTGCCAGCAGCCGGACAGACCTCACTGAAGCTTTCTTT
TRBJ2-1	.	.	TRBV14	CASSQVGYLQFF	TGTGCCAGCAGCCAAGTCGGTTACTTACAGTTCTTC
TRBJ1-2	once	TRBD1	TRBV5-1	CASSLDTGGVRGYTF	TGCGCCAGCAGCTTGGATACAGGGGGCGTGCGTGGCTACACCTTC
TRBJ2-7	few	.	TRBV19	CASSADRFHEQYF	TGTGCCAGTAGTGCAGACAGGTTCCACGAGCAGTACTTC
TRBJ1-1	.	.	TRBV5-5	CASSLTGQETEAFF	TGTGCCAGCAGCTTGACAGGGCAGGAAACTGAAGCTTTCTTT
TRBJ2-3	once	.	TRBV11-2	CASSKNRGSGTDTQYF	TGTGCCAGCAGCAAGAATAGGGGTTCTGGCACAGATACGCAGTATTTT
TRBJ1-5	.	.	TRBV30	CAWSVEEEPQHF	TGTGCCTGGAGTGTCGAGGAAGAGCCCCAGCATTTT
TRBJ1-2	.	.	TRBV28	CATGREPGGYTF	TGTGCCACCGGCCGGGAACCGGGAGGCTACACCTTC
TRBJ2-2	.	.	TRBV19	CASSLQGGNTGELFF	TGTGCCAGTAGCCTTCAGGGGGGGAACACCGGGGAGCTGTTTTTT
TRBJ2-1	.	.	TRBV24-1	CATSDPAESSYNEQFF	TGTGCCACCAGTGATCCTGCGGAGAGCTCCTACAATGAGCAGTTCTTC